This TCR beta chain was captured in a study of T cell responses to AZD1222 COVID-19 vaccine. The overall study: Pooled together were second doses at about 4 or about 12 weeks.

The V end was cut by 1 base, the J end by 0 bases, with 9 bases between. In germline, CDR1 is SGHTA, CDR2 FQGNSA. This CDR3 is built from 16 residues. Measured with immunoSEQ multiplex PCR; TCRdb has only the in-frame clones, and not every one. The sample holds 95,000 to 130,000 clones, 87% seen once. In this sample, this clone turned up a few times. Its cognate antigen is unknown. Findings and caveats of the study: After two AZD1222 doses, spike-specific TCR breadth and depth rose versus day 0. Targeting of unmutated variant regions was reportedly seen in nearly half of spike-specific TCRs. Regions 160-218 and 743-854 dominated among vaccine-associated CD4 TCRs spanning spike.

The receptor comes from an adult in good health. The chain uses TRBV7-2 and TRBJ2-2; D unclear. This specimen consisted of peripheral blood, obtained on day 0 of AZD1222 vaccination. This CDR3 reads CASSLDSGANTGELFF. The CDR3 DNA follows: TGTGCCAGCAGCTTAGATTCTGGAGCGAACACCGGGGAGCTGTTTTTT.